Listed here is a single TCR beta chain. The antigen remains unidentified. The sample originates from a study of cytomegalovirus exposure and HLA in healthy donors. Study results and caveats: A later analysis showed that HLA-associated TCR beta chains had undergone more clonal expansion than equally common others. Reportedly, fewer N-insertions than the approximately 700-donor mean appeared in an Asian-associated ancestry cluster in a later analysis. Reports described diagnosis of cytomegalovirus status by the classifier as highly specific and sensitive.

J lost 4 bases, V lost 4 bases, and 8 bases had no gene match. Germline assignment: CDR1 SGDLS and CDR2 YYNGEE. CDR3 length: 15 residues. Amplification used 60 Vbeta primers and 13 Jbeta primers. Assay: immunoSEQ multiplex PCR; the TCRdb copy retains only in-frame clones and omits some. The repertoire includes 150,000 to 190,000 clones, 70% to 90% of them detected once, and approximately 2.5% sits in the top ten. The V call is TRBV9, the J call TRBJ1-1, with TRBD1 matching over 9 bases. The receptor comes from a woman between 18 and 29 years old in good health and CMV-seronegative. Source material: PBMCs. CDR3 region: CASSPSGQGGTEAFF. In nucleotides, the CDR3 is TGTGCCAGCAGCCCATCGGGACAGGGAGGCACTGAAGCTTTCTTT.